The clone carrying this T cell receptor beta chain has a single count. Germline V gene data show CDR1 as SGHNT and CDR2 as YYREEE (reference sequence). The CDR3 extends over 16 amino acids. Trimming removed 0 bases at V and 4 bases at J, with 16 bases between. This specimen comes from a study of T cell responses to AZD1222 COVID-19 vaccine. Sequencing was performed with immunoSEQ multiplex PCR; in TCRdb, only in-frame clones are kept and a portion is missing. The sample shows 150,000 to 200,000 clones, 90% to 95% of them seen only once. V and J are TRBV5-4 and TRBJ1-2; D uncertain. The clonotype was recovered from an adult who received the AZD1222 COVID-19 vaccine. The sample was peripheral blood, taken 28 days after the second AZD1222 dose. The CDR3 spells CASSLGDGNFAYGYTF. DNA for the CDR3: TGTGCCAGCAGCTTGGGAGACGGAAACTTCGCCTATGGCTACACCTTC.